This entry concerns a single T cell receptor beta chain. Antigen specificity is unknown. This CDR3 is 16 amino acids long. Germline lookup yields CDR1 SQVTM and CDR2 ANQGSEA. With 4 bases clipped from V and 2 bases from J, the junction kept 11 bases outside the gene matches. The sample originates from a study of healthy donors' naive CD4 and CD8 T cells. Background on the study: A new alpha primer set targeted every functional IMGT alpha variant. Broader study findings: Most V and J genes were reportedly biased between naive CD4+ and CD8+ cells. Negatively charged CDR3s marked CD8+ lineage; positively charged CDR3s marked CD4+ lineage.

TCR libraries were built from 400 to 650 ng of total RNA by linear amplification. In the original workflow: 5 healthy donors contributed around 85,000 sequenced TCR alpha transcripts. MiXCR, applied by TCRdb to the reads, yields one record per CDR3 protein. Here the V and J calls rest on TCRdb's processing, not on the authors' analysis. Of 200,000 or so distinct CDR3 sequences listed, about 76% are singletons. The clonotype was recovered from a pool of human donors in good health; the sample pools cells from several healthy donors. The chain is built from TRBV29-1 and TRBJ2-3; 8 bases line up with TRBD2. The sample consisted of naive CD4+ and CD8+ T cells sorted from blood, pooled from several donors. The CDR3 region is CSVGGVTSGATDTQYF. As DNA, the CDR3 is TGCAGCGTTGGAGGGGTAACTAGCGGTGCCACAGATACGCAGTATTTT.